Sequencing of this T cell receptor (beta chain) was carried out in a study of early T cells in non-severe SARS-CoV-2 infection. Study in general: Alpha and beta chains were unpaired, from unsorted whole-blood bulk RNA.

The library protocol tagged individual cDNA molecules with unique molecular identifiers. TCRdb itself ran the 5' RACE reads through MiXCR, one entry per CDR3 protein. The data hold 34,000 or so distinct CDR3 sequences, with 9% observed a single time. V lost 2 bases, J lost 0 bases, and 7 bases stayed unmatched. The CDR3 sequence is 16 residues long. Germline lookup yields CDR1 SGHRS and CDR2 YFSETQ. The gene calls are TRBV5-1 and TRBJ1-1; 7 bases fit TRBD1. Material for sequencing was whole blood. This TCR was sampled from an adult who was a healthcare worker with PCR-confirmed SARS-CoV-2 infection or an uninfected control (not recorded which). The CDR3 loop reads CASSLLETGLNTEAFF. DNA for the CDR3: TGCGCCAGCAGCTTATTAGAGACAGGGTTGAACACTGAAGCTTTCTTT.